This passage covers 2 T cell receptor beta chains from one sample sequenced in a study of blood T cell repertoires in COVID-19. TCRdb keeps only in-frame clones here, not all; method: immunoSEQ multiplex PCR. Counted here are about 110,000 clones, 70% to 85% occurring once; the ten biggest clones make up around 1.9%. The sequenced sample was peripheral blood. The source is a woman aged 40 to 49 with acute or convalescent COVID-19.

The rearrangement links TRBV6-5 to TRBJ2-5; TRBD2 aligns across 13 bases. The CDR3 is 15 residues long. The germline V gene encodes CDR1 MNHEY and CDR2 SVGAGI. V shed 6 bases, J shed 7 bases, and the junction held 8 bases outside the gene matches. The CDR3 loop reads CASSSPGTSGTTQYF. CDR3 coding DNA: TGTGCCAGCAGCTCGCCCGGGACTAGCGGGACGACCCAGTACTTC.

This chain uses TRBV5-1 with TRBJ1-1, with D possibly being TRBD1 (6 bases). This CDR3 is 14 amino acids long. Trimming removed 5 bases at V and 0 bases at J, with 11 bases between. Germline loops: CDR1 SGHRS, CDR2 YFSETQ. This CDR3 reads CASRSDSMNTEAFF. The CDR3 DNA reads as TGCGCCAGCAGGTCGGACAGCATGAACACTGAAGCTTTCTTT.